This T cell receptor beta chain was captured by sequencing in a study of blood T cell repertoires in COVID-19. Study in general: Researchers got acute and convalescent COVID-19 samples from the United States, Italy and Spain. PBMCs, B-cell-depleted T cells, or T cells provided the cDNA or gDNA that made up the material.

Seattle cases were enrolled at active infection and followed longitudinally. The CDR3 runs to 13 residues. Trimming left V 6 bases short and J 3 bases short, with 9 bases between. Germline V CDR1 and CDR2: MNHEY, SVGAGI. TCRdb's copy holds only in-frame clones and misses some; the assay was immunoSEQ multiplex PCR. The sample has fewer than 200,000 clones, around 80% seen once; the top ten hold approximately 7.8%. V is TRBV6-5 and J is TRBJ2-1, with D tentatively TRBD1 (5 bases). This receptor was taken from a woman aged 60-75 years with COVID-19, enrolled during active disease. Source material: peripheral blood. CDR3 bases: TGTGCCAGCAGCCAGGGTAGCTACAATGAGCAGTTCTTC. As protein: CASSQGSYNEQFF.